This T cell receptor beta chain was observed in a study of shared clonotypes between healthy human individuals. It was across several immunoSEQ plates that each subset's genomic DNA was evenly split. Some clones are missing from TCRdb's copy, which holds only in-frame ones; the method was immunoSEQ multiplex PCR. Among 2 million to 2.5 million clones, approximately 95% were seen once, and the ten largest hold 0.35% to 0.45%. General study findings and limits: Large depth notwithstanding, sorted-subset sequencing proved incomplete by rarefaction. When compared with the clonotypes that were shared by all four sorted-subset donors, the non-shared clonotypes turned out to have lower generation probabilities.

The germline CDR1 and CDR2 sequences are MNHEY and SMNVEV (reference sequence). The V end lost 8 bases, the J end lost 4 bases, and 3 bases lay between the germline ends. The CDR3 totals 11 residues. Notes on this clone: As yet, its antigen is unknown.

The TCR sequence derives from a man between 18 and 29 years old in good health. Some clones in this sample may be carry-over from other donors' samples. The chain combines TRBV27 with TRBJ1-6; D unresolved. The sample comprised naive CD4+ T cells from PBMCs. Documented subset: CD45RA+ positively selected. In DNA form, the CDR3 reads TGTGCCAGCGGGTATAATTCACCCCTCCACTTT. Encoded protein: CASGYNSPLHF.